The clone carrying this T cell receptor beta chain was found once. With 0 bases clipped from V and 0 bases from J, the junction kept 5 bases outside the gene matches. The CDR3 is 17 residues long. Germline CDR1 is MGHRA and CDR2 is YSYEKL. Sequencing used immunoSEQ multiplex PCR; TCRdb keeps in-frame clones, though not all of them. Seen here are about 260,000 clones, about nine tenths observed once, and the top ten hold approximately 1.4%. These data belong to a study of blood T cell repertoires in COVID-19. Study-level information: COVID-19 samples collected from the United States, Italy and Spain covered acute and convalescent phases.

The chain uses TRBV4-1 and TRBJ2-3, with 8 bases identical to TRBD2. The source of this sequence is a woman in her forties who had recovered from COVID-19. Sequencing was performed on peripheral blood. The DNA for the CDR3 is TGCGCCAGCAGCCAAGAGCCTAGCGGGCGTAGCACAGATACGCAGTATTTT. Its translation: CASSQEPSGRSTDTQYF.